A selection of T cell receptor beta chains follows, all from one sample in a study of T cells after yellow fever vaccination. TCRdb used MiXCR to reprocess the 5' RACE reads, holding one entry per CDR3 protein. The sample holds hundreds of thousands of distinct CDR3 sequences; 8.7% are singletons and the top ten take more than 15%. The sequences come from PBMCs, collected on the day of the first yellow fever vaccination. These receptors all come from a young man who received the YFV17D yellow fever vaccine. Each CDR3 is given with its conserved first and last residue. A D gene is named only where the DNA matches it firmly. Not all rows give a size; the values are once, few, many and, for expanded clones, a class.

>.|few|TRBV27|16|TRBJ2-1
TGTGCCAGCAGTTTCTCAACTAGCCGCCCCTACAATGAGCAGTTCTTC
CASSFSTSRPYNEQFF
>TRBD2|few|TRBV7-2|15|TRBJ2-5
TGTGCCAGCAGCTTAGTAGGGGTAGCGGGAGAGACCCAGTACTTC
CASSLVGVAGETQYF
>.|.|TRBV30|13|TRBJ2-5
TGTGCCTGGAGCCGGGGGAATGTAGAGACCCAGTACTTC
CAWSRGNVETQYF
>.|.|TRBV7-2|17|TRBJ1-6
TGTGCCAGCAGCTCCCTAGTGGGGATCTCCTATAATTCACCCCTCCACTTT
CASSSLVGISYNSPLHF
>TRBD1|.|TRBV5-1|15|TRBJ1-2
TGCGCCAGCAGCTTGAGACAGGGGGGCGGCTATGGCTACACCTTC
CASSLRQGGGYGYTF
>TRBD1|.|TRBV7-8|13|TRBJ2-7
TGTGCCAGCAGCGGACAGGGTCCGGGTGAGCAGTACTTC
CASSGQGPGEQYF
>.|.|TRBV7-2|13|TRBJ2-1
TGTGCCAGCAGCTGGGGGGGCCTTGGAAAGCAGTTCTTC
CASSWGGLGKQFF
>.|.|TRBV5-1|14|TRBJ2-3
TGCGCCAGCAGCTTCGGCGGGGGCCAAAATACGCAGTATTTT
CASSFGGGQNTQYF
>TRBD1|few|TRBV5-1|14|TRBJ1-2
TGCGCCAGCAGAATGACGCCAGGGGGAGAACGCTACACCTTC
CASRMTPGGERYTF
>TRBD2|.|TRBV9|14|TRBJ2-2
TGTGCCAGCAGCGCTAGACTAGCGACTGGGGAGCTGTTTTTT
CASSARLATGELFF
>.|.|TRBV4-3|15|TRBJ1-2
TGCGCCAGCAGCCAAGATTGGACGGGAAACTATGGCTACACCTTC
CASSQDWTGNYGYTF
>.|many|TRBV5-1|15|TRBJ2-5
TGCGCCAGCAGCTTGTTCCTAGGCGTACGAGAGACCCAGTACTTC
CASSLFLGVRETQYF
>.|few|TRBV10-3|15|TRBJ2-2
TGTGCCATCAGTGAAAGACAGGCTAGCACCGGGGAGCTGTTTTTT
CAISERQASTGELFF
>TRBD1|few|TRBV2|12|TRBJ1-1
TGTGCCAGCAGCGAAATGACAGGGGAAGCTTTCTTT
CASSEMTGEAFF
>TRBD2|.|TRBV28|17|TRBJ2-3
TGTGCCAGCAGCCTAGGGCGGGGGGCAAAGAGCACAGATACGCAGTATTTT
CASSLGRGAKSTDTQYF
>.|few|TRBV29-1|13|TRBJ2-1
TGCAGCGCCAGACCGCCAGACCCAATTATGCGGTTCTTC
CSARPPDPIMRFF
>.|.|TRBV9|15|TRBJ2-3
TGTGCCAGCAGCGTAGCGCAGGGGATAACAGATACGCAGTATTTT
CASSVAQGITDTQYF
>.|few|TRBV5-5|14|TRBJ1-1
TGTGCCAGCAGCCGAAGACAGTTGAACACTGAAGCTTTCTTT
CASSRRQLNTEAFF
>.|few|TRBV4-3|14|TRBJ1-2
TGCGCCAGCAGCCAAGAACAGGGATCATATGGCTACACCTTC
CASSQEQGSYGYTF
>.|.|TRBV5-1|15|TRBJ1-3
.
CASSLAVGAGNTMYF
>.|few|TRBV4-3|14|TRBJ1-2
TGCGCCAGCAGCCAAGCCCATTCCCAAAGTGGCTACACCTTC
CASSQAHSQSGYTF
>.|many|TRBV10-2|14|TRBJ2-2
TGCGCCAGCAGGGATACAGGGACCACCGGGGAGCTGTTTTTT
CASRDTGTTGELFF
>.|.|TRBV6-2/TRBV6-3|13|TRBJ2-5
TGTGCCAGCAGTGGAAATACCGGGGAGACCCAGTACTTC
CASSGNTGETQYF
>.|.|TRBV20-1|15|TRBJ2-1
TGCAGTGCCCGCAGAGCTAGGAATTCGGGGAATGAGCAGTTCTTC
CSARRARNSGNEQFF
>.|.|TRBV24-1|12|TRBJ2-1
TGTGCCACCAGTGATTTTGGCAGGGATCTGTTCTTC
CATSDFGRDLFF
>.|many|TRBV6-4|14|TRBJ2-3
TGTGCCAGCAGTGAGGGGCGGAGCACAGATACGCAGTATTTT
CASSEGRSTDTQYF
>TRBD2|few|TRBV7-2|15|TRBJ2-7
TGTGCCAGCAGCGCCTGGACTAGCGGGGGCTACGAGCAGTACTTC
CASSAWTSGGYEQYF
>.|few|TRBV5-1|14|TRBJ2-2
TGCGCCAGCAGCTTGATGTCGAACACCGGGGAGCTGTTTTTT
CASSLMSNTGELFF
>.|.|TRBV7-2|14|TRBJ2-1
TGTGCCAGCAGTCCTGGGGGGGCGCTGAATGAGCAGTTCTTC
CASSPGGALNEQFF
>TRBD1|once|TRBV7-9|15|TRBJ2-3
TGTGCCAGCAGCCCGACAGGGGGCCGGACAGATACGCAGTATTTT
CASSPTGGRTDTQYF
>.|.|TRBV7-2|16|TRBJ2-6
TGTGCCAGCACCTCTATATCACGGCCCAGGGCCAACGTCCTGACTTTC
CASTSISRPRANVLTF
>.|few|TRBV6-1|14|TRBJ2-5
TGTGCCAGCAGTCCCGACATCGCCGGGGAGACCCAGTACTTC
CASSPDIAGETQYF
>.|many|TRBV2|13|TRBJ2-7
TGTGCCAGCACGGCCAGGGACCCATACGAGCAGTACTTC
CASTARDPYEQYF
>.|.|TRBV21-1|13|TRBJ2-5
TGTGCCAGCAGCAAAGAGGAGGGAGAGACCCAGTACTTC
CASSKEEGETQYF
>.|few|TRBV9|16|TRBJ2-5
TGTGCCAGCAGCGTAGCCGGTAGCGGAACTCAAGAGACCCAGTACTTC
CASSVAGSGTQETQYF
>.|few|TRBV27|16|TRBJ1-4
TGTGCCAGCAGTTCGGCCGGGGGCAGGGTTAATGAAAAACTGTTTTTT
CASSSAGGRVNEKLFF
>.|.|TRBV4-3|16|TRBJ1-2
TGCGCCAGCAGCCAAGACTTGGGAGGGGTGCTATATGGCTACACCTTC
CASSQDLGGVLYGYTF
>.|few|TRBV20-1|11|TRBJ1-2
TGCAGCGCCCGTCCGGGACCCGGCTACACCTTC
CSARPGPGYTF
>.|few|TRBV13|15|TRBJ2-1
TGTGCCAGCAGCTTCCGGGCCAAAACATACAATGAGCAGTTCTTC
CASSFRAKTYNEQFF